The 30 T cell receptor beta chains below all came from one sample that was sequenced in a study of naive and memory T cell subsets. Both TRBC1 and TRBC2 were covered by a beta constant-region primer of two equimolar oligonucleotides. The ligated cDNA underwent four PCR rounds using SP2 and nested alpha and beta constant-region primers. One entry per CDR3 protein, called by TCRdb with MiXCR from the UMI-ligation and nested PCR reads. The profile covers tens of thousands of distinct CDR3 sequences, with about 10% appearing a single time and 1.2% taken by the ten largest. Sample: naive CD8+ T cells from blood. Receptors originate from a human donor in good health.

The J gene is TRBJ2-5, the V gene TRBV7-2; D is ambiguous. In germline, CDR1 is SGHTA, CDR2 FQGNSA. CDR3 length: 14 residues. V was pared by 5 bases and J by 1 base, with 11 bases between. The chain's CDR3 is CASSPPLRQETQYF. Here the CDR3 DNA reads TGTGCCAGCAGCCCCCCCCTGCGCCAAGAGACCCAGTACTTC.

The sample holds a few counts of this clonotype. CDR3 region: CASSERGRSNEQFF. The DNA of the CDR3 is TGTGCCAGCAGTGAACGCGGGAGGAGCAATGAGCAGTTCTTC. The V gene is TRBV2, the J gene TRBJ2-1; 8 nucleotides line up with TRBD2. Germline CDR1 and CDR2: SNHLY and FYNNEI. The CDR3 has 14 amino acids. V was clipped by 2 bases and J by 6 bases; unmatched bases: 3. The whole variable domain, filled in from reference TRBV2 and TRBJ2-1, reads EPEVTQTPSHQVTQMGQEVILRCVPISNHLYFYWYRQILGQKVEFLVSFYNNEISEKSEIFDDQFSVERPDGSNFTLKIRSTKLEDSAMYFCASSERGRSNEQFFGPGTRLTVL.

This rearrangement joins TRBV27 to TRBJ2-1, with 8 bases that match TRBD2. The CDR3 loop spans 16 amino acids. Trimming cost V 5 bases and J 9 bases; bases outside gene matches: 15. Germline values: CDR1 MNHEY, CDR2 SMNVEV (reference sequence). The CDR3 is CASSDRGGLRFGEQFF. DNA for the CDR3: TGTGCCAGCAGTGACCGGGGGGGTCTACGGTTCGGTGAGCAGTTCTTC.

This sequence joins TRBV29-1 and TRBJ2-5; D is possibly TRBD1 or TRBD2 (6 bases each). The CDR3 runs 12 residues. The germline gives CDR1 SQVTM, CDR2 ANQGSEA. Trimming left V 7 bases short and J 5 bases short, with 14 bases between. CDR3 sequence reads: CSADEGGETQYF. CDR3 in DNA: TGCAGCGCCGACGAGGGGGGCGAGACCCAGTACTTC.

This clonotype was recorded at least ten times. V and J are TRBV4-3 and TRBJ2-5, with 7 bases that match TRBD2. Trimming took 2 bases from V and 3 from J; bases not matched to a gene: 6. The germline gives CDR1 LGHNA, CDR2 YSLEER. The CDR3 is 15 amino acids. CDR3 nucleotides: TGCGCCAGCAGCCAATATGGGCTAGCGGAAGAGACCCAGTACTTC. This encodes CASSQYGLAEETQYF.

In this sample, this clonotype turned up many times. The chain employs TRBV6-2 or TRBV6-3 and TRBJ2-1, with 9 bases matching TRBD2. V lost 3 bases to trimming and J lost 3 bases; unmatched junction nucleotides: 9. The CDR3 extends over 17 amino acids. CDR1 is MNHEY, CDR2 SVGEGT, per germline. CDR3 in amino acids: CASSYLASGKIYNEQFF. In DNA form, the CDR3 reads TGTGCCAGCAGTTATCTTGCTAGCGGGAAGATCTACAATGAGCAGTTCTTC.

The chain carries TRBV12-3 or TRBV12-4 and TRBJ2-1; D is ambiguous. The length of the CDR3 is 13 residues. Trimming removed 4 bases from V and 3 bases from J, with 7 bases in between. CDR3 region: CASSSVDYNEQFF. The CDR3 nucleotides are TGTGCCAGCAGTTCGGTAGACTACAATGAGCAGTTCTTC.

The chain couples TRBV3-1 to TRBJ2-3; D remains unclear. Germline lookup yields CDR1 LGHDT and CDR2 YNNKEL (reference sequence). CDR3 length: 14 amino acids. Trimming took off 1 base at V and 9 bases at J, with 14 bases between the two ends. This CDR3 is CASSQVPDPRTQYF. In DNA form, the CDR3 reads TGTGCCAGCAGCCAAGTACCGGACCCCCGCACGCAGTATTTT.

The sample holds a few counts of this clonotype. The rearrangement uses TRBV12-3 or TRBV12-4 and TRBJ1-4, with D perhaps TRBD1 (5 bases). The CDR3 extends over 15 amino acids. Trimming took 6 bases from V and 1 from J, leaving 12 bases between them. As DNA, the CDR3 is TGTGCCAGCAGCTCAGGAGACAGAACTAATGAAAAACTGTTTTTT. Its translation is CASSSGDRTNEKLFF.

This rearrangement joins TRBV12-3 or TRBV12-4 to TRBJ2-5, with TRBD2 identical over 9 bases. The CDR3 extends over 14 amino acids. Trimming cost V 5 bases and J 5 bases; bases outside gene matches: 6. The CDR3 is CASSLPGLAETQYF. CDR3 sequence (DNA): TGTGCCAGCAGTCTCCCGGGACTAGCTGAGACCCAGTACTTC.

This rearrangement joins TRBV24-1 to TRBJ2-5; the D is unclear. This CDR3 spans 15 amino acids. Germline-derived CDR1 and CDR2 are KGHDR and SFDVKD. The V end was cut by 0 bases, the J end by 4 bases, with 11 bases between. The CDR3 spells CATSDLRSSVETQYF. The CDR3 DNA follows: TGTGCCACCAGTGATTTGCGCAGTTCGGTAGAGACCCAGTACTTC.

This clonotype was seen just once. This may stem from a read error, because a much larger clone lies one nucleotide away. The chain is built from TRBV3-1 and TRBJ2-1, with 9 positions matching TRBD2. This CDR3 region has 17 residues. The V gene's germline CDR1 is LGHDT and CDR2 YNNKEL (reference sequence). Here the CDR3 reads CASSPIEAGGLYNERFF. The CDR3 DNA reads as TGTGCCAGCAGCCCTATTGAGGCGGGAGGGCTCTACAATGAGCGGTTCTTC.

In this sample, this clonotype turned up many times. The V gene is TRBV11-2, the J gene TRBJ1-1; D gene uncertain. The V and J ends lost 5 bases and 0 bases respectively, with 25 bases between them. This CDR3 contains 19 residues. Looked up from germline, CDR1 is SGHAT and CDR2 is FQNNGV. The CDR3 here is CASSARNTVGPAMNTEAFF. The DNA of the CDR3 is TGTGCCAGCAGCGCCCGGAATACGGTAGGCCCGGCCATGAACACTGAAGCTTTCTTT.

This clonotype has a handful of counts. The rearrangement links TRBV29-1 to TRBJ2-1; 9 nucleotides line up with TRBD2. Germline values: CDR1 SQVTM, CDR2 ANQGSEA. With V trimmed by 6 bases and J by 2 bases, 8 bases remained unmatched. The CDR3 is 15 amino acids. CDR3 in DNA: TGCAGCGTGGTCCCCCGCGGGAGGGCCTACAATGAGCAGTTCTTC. Its translation: CSVVPRGRAYNEQFF.

This clonotype appeared a few times. V is TRBV11-2 and J is TRBJ1-6; the D is unclear. V lost 0 bases and J lost 0, with 9 bases in between. Per the germline V gene, CDR1 is SGHAT and CDR2 is FQNNGV. This CDR3 spans 17 amino acids. CDR3 DNA: TGTGCCAGCAGCTTAGAGGCCACGAGCTCCTATAATTCACCCCTCCACTTT. As protein: CASSLEATSSYNSPLHF.

This clonotype was counted between two and nine times. The chain uses TRBV27 and TRBJ2-7, with a weak D call TRBD1 (6 bases). The V gene lost 8 bases and the J gene lost 6 bases, with 29 bases spanning the gap. CDR1 is MNHEY, CDR2 SMNVEV, per germline (reference sequence). CDR3 length: 17 amino acids. Written as DNA, the CDR3 is TGTGCCAGCGGATCGCATGAAACCGGGACATTAGTACGCGAGCAGTACTTC. This translates into CASGSHETGTLVREQYF.

This clonotype was counted only a few times. The CDR3 spells CASSFQGFDTEAFF. As DNA, the CDR3 is TGTGCCAGCAGTTTCCAGGGGTTCGACACTGAAGCTTTCTTT. This chain links TRBV27 with TRBJ1-1; weak D call: TRBD1 (6 bases). V lost 3 bases and J 3 bases, leaving 11 bases between the germline ends. Germline CDR1 is MNHEY and CDR2 is SMNVEV (reference sequence). The CDR3 consists of 14 residues.

This clonotype was seen many times. The V and J genes are TRBV4-3 and TRBJ2-1; 8 nucleotides agree with TRBD2. This CDR3 has 14 residues. V lost 6 bases, J lost 7 bases, and 8 bases stayed unmatched. Germline CDR1 LGHNA, CDR2 YSLEER. The CDR3 spells CASRDGVAGNEQFF. The CDR3 DNA is TGCGCCAGCAGGGACGGGGTAGCGGGAAATGAGCAGTTCTTC.

The genes are TRBV3-1 and TRBJ2-7; D is possibly TRBD1 (5 bases). V was trimmed by 0 bases and J by 5 bases, leaving 11 bases between them. Germline CDR1 is LGHDT and CDR2 is YNNKEL (reference sequence). The CDR3 is made up of 14 amino acids. CDR3: CASSQDQGNNEQYF. The DNA for the CDR3 is TGTGCCAGCAGCCAAGATCAGGGTAATAACGAGCAGTACTTC.

There are many counts of this clonotype. The chain combines TRBV10-3 with TRBJ2-1; no firm D call. CDR1 and CDR2 from the germline V gene are ENHRY and SYGVKD. The CDR3 length is 12 residues. V dropped 3 bases and J dropped 8 bases, with 8 bases sitting between them. The CDR3 sequence: CAISEHRDEQFF. CDR3 bases: TGTGCCATCAGTGAACATCGAGATGAGCAGTTCTTC.

In this sample, this clonotype turned up many times. The chain joins TRBV28 to TRBJ2-7, with a weak D call TRBD1 (5 bases). The V end was cut by 9 bases, the J end by 2 bases, with 14 bases between. CDR1 is MDHEN, CDR2 SYDVKM, per germline. CDR3 length: 13 amino acids. CDR3 sequence (DNA): TGTGCCAGTAGGGCATCAGGGACCTACGAGCAGTACTTC. Amino acid sequence: CASRASGTYEQYF.

The chain employs TRBV5-1 and TRBJ2-3, with 7 positions matching TRBD1. The CDR3 is made up of 14 amino acids. V gave up 3 bases and J gave up 0 bases; unmatched junction bases: 1. The germline CDR1 and CDR2 sequences are SGHRS and YFSETQ. CDR3 sequence reads: CASSSTGSTDTQYF. The CDR3, as DNA: TGCGCCAGCAGCTCGACAGGGAGCACAGATACGCAGTATTTT.

With regard to this clonotype: At one end the junction does not follow the germline gene, possibly because of a read error. This chain connects TRBV11-3 to TRBJ2-1; TRBD2 matches at 13 bases. Germline V lookup: CDR1 SGHNT, CDR2 YENEEA. The CDR3 sequence is 20 residues long. CDR3 nucleotide sequence: TGTACCAGCAGCCAAGGGACTAGCGGGATAAAGTTTCGTTCCTACAATGAGCAGTTCTTC. It translates to CTSSQGTSGIKFRSYNEQFF.

The V gene is TRBV3-1, the J gene TRBJ1-1, with 10 bases fitting TRBD1. Trimming took 2 bases from V and 11 from J; bases not matched to a gene: 14. CDR1 and CDR2 from the germline V gene are LGHDT and YNNKEL (reference sequence). The length of the CDR3 is 16 residues. The CDR3 loop is CASSQKIRDRGLEAFF. As DNA, the CDR3 is TGTGCCAGCAGCCAAAAGATCCGGGACAGGGGCCTGGAGGCTTTCTTT.

This clonotype showed up just a few times. J is TRBJ2-1 and V is TRBV12-3 or TRBV12-4, with a weak D call TRBD2 (5 bases). The CDR3 consists of 14 residues. Trimming removed 7 bases at V and 6 bases at J, with 16 bases between. This CDR3 reads CASKPGTGFNEQFF. In DNA form, the CDR3 reads TGTGCCAGCAAACCGGGAACGGGGTTCAATGAGCAGTTCTTC.

This clonotype was picked up a small number of times. The chain employs TRBV3-1 and TRBJ2-1; D is possibly TRBD2 (7 bases). Trimming shortened V by 0 bases and J by 8 bases, and 14 bases separated the two germline ends. The CDR3 has 15 residues. Germline lookup yields CDR1 LGHDT and CDR2 YNNKEL (reference sequence). DNA for the CDR3: TGTGCCAGCAGCCAAGATGCGGGGGCGGACGATGAGCAGTTCTTC. It specifies CASSQDAGADDEQFF.

The rearrangement uses TRBV20-1 and TRBJ1-5, with D unresolved. V lost 3 bases and J 3 bases, leaving 15 bases between the germline ends. The CDR3 consists of 15 residues. From germline, CDR1 is DFQATT and CDR2 SNEGSKA (reference sequence). CDR3 nucleotide sequence: TGCAGTGCTAGGGCCGGGAGTCTCTACAATCAGCCCCAGCATTTT. Its protein is CSARAGSLYNQPQHF.

This clonotype was detected a few times. The rearrangement uses TRBV2 and TRBJ2-2, with 7 bases fitting TRBD2. The CDR3 is 13 amino acids. V lost 8 bases, J lost 3 bases, and 3 bases stayed unmatched. Germline V gives CDR1 SNHLY, CDR2 FYNNEI. CDR3 loop: CASLAAYTGELFF. The DNA of the CDR3 is TGTGCCAGCCTAGCGGCTTACACCGGGGAGCTGTTTTTT.

There are many counts of this clonotype. V and J are TRBV21-1 and TRBJ2-7; the table's TRBD1 call for D was not verified on the DNA. TRBV21-1 is described as a pseudogene. The length of the CDR3 is 14 residues. The DNA for the CDR3 is TGTGCCAGCAGCCCTGGGGCAGGGGAGAACGAGCAGTACTTC. Its protein is CASSPGAGENEQYF.

This clonotype was seen ten or more times. The chain has TRBV27 and TRBJ2-5; D perhaps matches TRBD2 (5 bases). There are 15 residues in the CDR3. Trimming took 8 bases from V and 6 from J, leaving 22 bases between them. Germline CDR1 and CDR2: MNHEY and SMNVEV (reference sequence). This CDR3 is CASGLPTQGGKTQYF. The CDR3 region has the DNA TGTGCCAGCGGTCTTCCGACCCAAGGAGGCAAGACCCAGTACTTC.